This record looks at one TCR beta chain sequence and its context. Its antigen is unknown. These data belong to a study of cytomegalovirus exposure and HLA in healthy donors. General study results and limits: Rates of TCR association differed by HLA locus in a later analysis, with DRB1 highest and HLA-C lowest.

With 60 Vbeta and 13 Jbeta primers, the PCR was carried out. Some clones are missing from TCRdb's copy, which holds only in-frame ones; the method was immunoSEQ multiplex PCR. The data contain 180,000 or so clones, over 75% of them singletons. CDR3 size: 14 residues. With 1 base removed from V and 2 bases from J, the gap between germline ends came to 6 bases. Looked up from germline, CDR1 is LNHNV and CDR2 is YYDKDF (reference sequence). Sequencing was done on a sample of PBMCs. The clonotype comes from a woman younger than 45 in good health and CMV-seronegative. J is TRBJ1-3 and V is TRBV15; perhaps TRBD1 as D (5 bases). The DNA of the CDR3 is TGTGCCACCAGCAGAGGGGGGGCTGGAAACACCATATATTTT. Protein sequence: CATSRGGAGNTIYF. The complete variable domain, with remaining parts taken from reference TRBV15 and TRBJ1-3, reads DAMVIQNPRYQVTQFGKPVTLSCSQTLNHNVMYWYQQKSSQAPKLLFHYYDKDFNNEADTPDNFQSRRPNTSFCFLDIRSPGLGDTAMYLCATSRGGAGNTIYFGEGSWLTVV.